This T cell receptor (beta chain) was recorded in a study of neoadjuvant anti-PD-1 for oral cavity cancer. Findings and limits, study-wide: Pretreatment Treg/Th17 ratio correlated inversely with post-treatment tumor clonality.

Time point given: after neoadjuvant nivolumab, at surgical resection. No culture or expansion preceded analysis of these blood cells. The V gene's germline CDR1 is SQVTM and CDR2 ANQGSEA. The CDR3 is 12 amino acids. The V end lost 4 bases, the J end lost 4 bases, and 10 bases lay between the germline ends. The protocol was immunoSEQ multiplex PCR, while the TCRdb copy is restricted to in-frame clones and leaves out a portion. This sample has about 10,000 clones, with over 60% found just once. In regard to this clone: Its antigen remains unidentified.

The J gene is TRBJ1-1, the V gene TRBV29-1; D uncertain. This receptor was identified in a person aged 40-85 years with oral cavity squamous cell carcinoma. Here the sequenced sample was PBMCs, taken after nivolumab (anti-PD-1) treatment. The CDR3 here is CSVVEPPTEAFF. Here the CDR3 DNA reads TGCAGCGTTGTAGAGCCCCCCACTGAAGCTTTCTTT.